In this sample, the clone carrying this T cell receptor (beta chain) turned up once. Antigen unknown. TCRdb called the RT-PCR reads again in MiXCR, with one record for every CDR3 protein. The sample includes about 13,000 distinct CDR3 sequences, roughly four fifths seen only once; the top ten take around 1.7%. The germline V gene encodes CDR1 SGHTA and CDR2 FQGNSA. The CDR3 runs 13 residues. V lost 2 bases, J lost 6 bases, and 9 bases lay in between. This specimen comes from a study of yellow fever vaccine responses in identical twins. Regarding the study as a whole: As reported, the vaccine T cell response of twins seemed partly convergent and partly personalized.

Sequences were derived from T cells from blood (PBMCs), unsorted or a sorted subset (not recorded which), sampled before or after yellow fever vaccination (not recorded which). The chain employs TRBV7-2 and TRBJ2-3; no definite D call. The source of this sequence is a woman aged 18-29 years who received the yellow fever vaccine. The CDR3 coding sequence is TGTGCCAGCAGCTTACAGATGGGGGATACGCAGTATTTT. Residues: CASSLQMGDTQYF.